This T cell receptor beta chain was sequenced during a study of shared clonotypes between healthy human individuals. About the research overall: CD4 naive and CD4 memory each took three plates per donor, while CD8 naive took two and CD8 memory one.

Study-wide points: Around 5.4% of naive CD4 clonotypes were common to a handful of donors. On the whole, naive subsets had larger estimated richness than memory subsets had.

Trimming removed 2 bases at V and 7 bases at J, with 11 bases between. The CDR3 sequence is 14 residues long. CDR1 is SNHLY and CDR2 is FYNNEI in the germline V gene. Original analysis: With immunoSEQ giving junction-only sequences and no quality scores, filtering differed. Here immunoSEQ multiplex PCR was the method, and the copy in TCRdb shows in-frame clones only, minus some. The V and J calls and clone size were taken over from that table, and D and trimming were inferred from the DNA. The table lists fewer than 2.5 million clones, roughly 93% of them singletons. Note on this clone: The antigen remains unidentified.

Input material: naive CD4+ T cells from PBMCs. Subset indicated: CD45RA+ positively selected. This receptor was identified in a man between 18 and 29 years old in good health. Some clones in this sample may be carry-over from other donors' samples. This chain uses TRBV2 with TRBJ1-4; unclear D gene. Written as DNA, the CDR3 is TGTGCCAGCAGTGAACTGGGAGGGAGTGAAAAACTGTTTTTT. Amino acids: CASSELGGSEKLFF. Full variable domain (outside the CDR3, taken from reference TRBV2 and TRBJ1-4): EPEVTQTPSHQVTQMGQEVILRCVPISNHLYFYWYRQILGQKVEFLVSFYNNEISEKSEIFDDQFSVERPDGSNFTLKIRSTKLEDSAMYFCASSELGGSEKLFFGSGTQLSVL.